A single sample is the source of the 21 T cell receptor beta chains below, sequenced in a study of monozygotic twins with inflammatory bowel disease. TCRdb re-called the 5' RACE reads and catalogs CDR3 proteins one per entry, DNA excluded. This sample contains under 200,000 distinct CDR3 sequences. The specimen was blood. Receptor source: a human donor with ulcerative colitis or Crohn's disease, or a healthy co-twin of an affected twin (not recorded which).

The chain joins TRBV4-2 to TRBJ1-1; TCRdb gives TRBD1 as the D gene, but with no DNA this cannot be confirmed. Germline values: CDR1 LGHNA, CDR2 YNFKEQ. This CDR3 is 15 amino acids long. The CDR3 loop is CASSQPVQGRSEAFF.

The chain joins TRBV20-1 to TRBJ1-5; no DNA is available, so the TRBD1 call from TCRdb remains unchecked. The CDR3 spans 16 residues. CDR1 is DFQATT and CDR2 is SNEGSKA in the germline V gene (reference sequence). The CDR3 spells CSATLYQGARDQPQHF.

The J gene is TRBJ2-2, the V gene TRBV11-2. The V gene's germline CDR1 is SGHAT and CDR2 FQNNGV. The CDR3 is 14 amino acids. The CDR3 here is CASSLELNTGELFF.

The rearrangement joins TRBV25-1 to TRBJ2-1; TCRdb calls TRBD2, which cannot be checked without DNA. CDR1 and CDR2 (germline): MGHDK, SYGVNS. The length of the CDR3 is 19 residues. This CDR3 reads CASSEPSGRLAGRRGEQFF.

The gene calls are TRBV4-1 and TRBJ2-7; TCRdb reports TRBD2, a call that lacks DNA to check it against. Germline assignment: CDR1 MGHRA and CDR2 YSYEKL. This CDR3 is 15 amino acids long. The chain's CDR3 is CASSQGTSGLFEQYF.

This chain connects TRBV19 to TRBJ1-1; TCRdb's D gene call, TRBD1, goes unchecked for lack of DNA. The CDR3 covers 15 residues. The germline V gene has CDR1 LNHDA and CDR2 SQIVND (reference sequence). CDR3 sequence reads: CASSMSRAEGTEAFF.

The chain carries TRBV7-8 and TRBJ2-2. Per germline, CDR1 SGHVS and CDR2 FQNEAQ. The CDR3 contains 12 residues. The CDR3 sequence is CASSAITGELFF.

This sequence joins TRBV6-5 and TRBJ2-7; lacking DNA, the TRBD2 call made by TCRdb goes unchecked. The CDR3 loop spans 14 amino acids. Germline V CDR1 and CDR2: MNHEY, SVGAGI. CDR3: CASSYAGPLDEQYF.

CDR3 residues: CASSSDSRGYTF. The J gene is TRBJ1-2, the V gene TRBV12-3 or TRBV12-4. This CDR3 comprises 12 residues.

The V gene is TRBV20-1, the J gene TRBJ1-5; the D gene TCRdb calls, TRBD1, cannot be checked with no DNA. Looked up from germline, CDR1 is DFQATT and CDR2 is SNEGSKA (reference sequence). CDR3 length: 15 residues. CDR3 sequence reads: CSAHRGSGDNQPQHF.

The chain's CDR3 is CASGFGGAREQFF. The chain carries TRBV12-5 and TRBJ2-1; TCRdb's D call, TRBD1, is unchecked because there is no DNA. The CDR3 is 13 amino acids. Germline assignment: CDR1 LGHNT and CDR2 FRNRAP.

The genes are TRBV7-2 and TRBJ2-2; the D gene TCRdb calls, TRBD1, cannot be checked with no DNA. Per germline, CDR1 SGHTA and CDR2 FQGNSA. The length of the CDR3 is 14 residues. CDR3 sequence: CASSQVTGTGELFF. Combining the CDR3 with reference TRBV7-2 and TRBJ2-2 gives the whole variable domain GAGVSQSPSNKVTEKGKDVELRCDPISGHTALYWYRQSLGQGLEFLIYFQGNSAPDKSGLPSDRFSAERTGGSVSTLTIQRTQQEDSAVYLCASSQVTGTGELFFGEGSRLTVL.

CDR3 residues: CASSPLGRIGVETQYF. This chain uses TRBV11-2 with TRBJ2-5; TCRdb proposes TRBD1, but this gene call is untestable without DNA. Per germline, CDR1 SGHAT and CDR2 FQNNGV. The CDR3 totals 16 residues.

The rearrangement uses TRBV7-3 and TRBJ1-1; without DNA, the TCRdb call of TRBD1 cannot be checked. Germline CDR1 and CDR2: SGHTA and FQGTGA. The CDR3 totals 13 residues. The CDR3 reads CASSLDRETEAFF.

The gene calls are TRBV20-1 and TRBJ1-1. Germline V gives CDR1 DFQATT, CDR2 SNEGSKA (reference sequence). The CDR3 totals 12 residues. The CDR3: CSASLGWEEAFF.

The rearrangement links TRBV12-3 or TRBV12-4 to TRBJ2-5. This CDR3 is 12 amino acids long. This CDR3 reads CASSSNGGTQYF.

The V call is TRBV6-2 or TRBV6-3, the J call TRBJ2-5; no DNA is available, so the TRBD1 call from TCRdb remains unchecked. The CDR3 loop spans 13 amino acids. CDR1 is MNHEY and CDR2 is SVGEGT in the germline V gene. This chain's CDR3 is CASSSRQGETQYF.

This chain uses TRBV15 with TRBJ1-4; the TCRdb call, TRBD1, lacks DNA for checking. There are 15 residues in the CDR3. CDR1 and CDR2 from the germline V gene are LNHNV and YYDKDF (reference sequence). The CDR3 region is CATSAQPGQGEKLFF. Using reference TRBV15 and TRBJ1-4 for the parts outside the CDR3, the full variable domain is DAMVIQNPRYQVTQFGKPVTLSCSQTLNHNVMYWYQQKSSQAPKLLFHYYDKDFNNEADTPDNFQSRRPNTSFCFLDIRSPGLGDTAMYLCATSAQPGQGEKLFFGSGTQLSVL.

The gene calls are TRBV5-1 and TRBJ2-3; absent DNA, TCRdb's TRBD1 call cannot be checked. CDR1 is SGHRS, CDR2 YFSETQ, per germline. The CDR3 sequence is 15 residues long. The CDR3 spells CASSQGDPRTDTQYF.

The chain couples TRBV7-2 to TRBJ2-5; the TCRdb call, TRBD2, lacks DNA for checking. The CDR3 loop spans 15 amino acids. Germline V gene data show CDR1 as SGHTA and CDR2 as FQGNSA. The CDR3 region is CASSLASGSTETQYF.

J is TRBJ2-3 and V is TRBV7-9; TCRdb lists TRBD1, though no DNA is available to test this call. The CDR3 loop spans 15 amino acids. The germline V gene has CDR1 SEHNR and CDR2 FQNEAQ (reference sequence). The CDR3 sequence is CASSLVQGTTDTQYF.